This T cell receptor beta chain was profiled in a study of a mutant IDH1 vaccine in newly diagnosed glioma. In the study overall: Vaccines were begun 4-6 weeks after radiotherapy alone, or with temozolomide cycles.

With regard to this clone: The antigen is not known.

Profiling relied on immunoSEQ multiplex PCR, and the TCRdb table lists in-frame clones only, not all of them. The sample shows approximately 50,000 clones, about 77% of them seen only once. Time point indicated: week 5, during vaccination. Vaccination used 300 ug of mutant IDH1 20-mer peptide per dose, with topical imiquimod. This CDR3 is built from 15 residues. V lost 5 bases, J lost 4 bases, and 15 bases lay in between. Germline-derived CDR1 and CDR2 are LGHNA and YNFKEQ. The origin of this receptor is a middle-aged man with glioma. The rearrangement uses TRBV4-2 and TRBJ2-1, with D maybe TRBD2 (7 bases). The sequencing used PBMCs, collected from a glioma patient whose treatment included an IDH1 peptide vaccine. CDR3 sequence reads: CASSSNGGPYNEQFF. The CDR3, as DNA: TGTGCCAGCAGCTCTAACGGGGGGCCTTACAATGAGCAGTTCTTC.